What follows are 24 T cell receptor beta chains derived from one specimen sequenced in a study of identical twins. TCRdb itself ran the 5' RACE reads through MiXCR, one entry per CDR3 protein. The data show about 520,000 distinct CDR3 sequences, with about 20% seen just once and under 0.95% held by the top ten. The data also belong to a second study, concerning T cells expressing NK-cell markers.

Sequencing was carried out using CD4+ T cells sorted from blood. The receptors derive from a woman aged 18 to 35 in good health.

The chain couples TRBV7-9 to TRBJ2-7; D might be TRBD1 or TRBD2, each matching 5 bases. The germline V gene has CDR1 SEHNR and CDR2 FQNEAQ (reference sequence). V was clipped by 5 bases and J by 5 bases, with 10 bases between them. CDR3 length equals 12 residues. The DNA of the CDR3 is TGTGCCAGCAGCCCACAGGAGGACGAGCAGTACTTC. Its translation: CASSPQEDEQYF.

This chain links TRBV28 with TRBJ2-7; D uncertain. Trimming removed 6 bases at V and 0 bases at J, with 12 bases between. There are 14 residues in the CDR3. CDR1 is MDHEN, CDR2 SYDVKM, per germline. The CDR3, as DNA: TGTGCCAGCAGCTCCCCGGCACACTCCTACGAGCAGTACTTC. It is translated as CASSSPAHSYEQYF.

The rearrangement joins TRBV2 to TRBJ2-1; the D gene is possibly TRBD2 (5 bases). There are 14 residues in the CDR3. CDR1 and CDR2 (germline): SNHLY, FYNNEI. Trimming took 6 bases from V and 5 from J, leaving 14 bases between them. CDR3 in DNA: TGTGCCAGCAGGAATCGGGGTACTCACAATGAGCAGTTCTTC. Its protein product is CASRNRGTHNEQFF. The full variable domain, its missing parts supplied by reference TRBV2 and TRBJ2-1, is EPEVTQTPSHQVTQMGQEVILRCVPISNHLYFYWYRQILGQKVEFLVSFYNNEISEKSEIFDDQFSVERPDGSNFTLKIRSTKLEDSAMYFCASRNRGTHNEQFFGPGTRLTVL.

In this sample, this clonotype turned up a few times. This chain uses TRBV5-1 with TRBJ1-5, with TRBD1 matching over 12 bases. The CDR3 is made up of 16 amino acids. J lost 3 bases, V lost 5 bases, and 6 bases had no gene match. Germline loops: CDR1 SGHRS, CDR2 YFSETQ. The CDR3 region has the DNA TGCGCCAGCAGGGCCGGGACAGGGGGCTTCAATCAGCCCCAGCATTTT. Protein sequence: CASRAGTGGFNQPQHF.

This clonotype has more than one count but fewer than ten. The chain links TRBV10-3 to TRBJ2-7; D gene unclear. The CDR3 consists of 11 residues. Germline CDR1 reads ENHRY; CDR2 reads SYGVKD. CDR3 residues: CALKGSGEQYF. In DNA, the CDR3 is TGTGCTTTGAAGGGTTCGGGCGAGCAGTACTTC.

This chain connects TRBV15 to TRBJ2-5; 11 nucleotides align to TRBD1. Germline CDR1 is LNHNV and CDR2 is YYDKDF (reference sequence). J was trimmed by 4 bases and V by 3 bases; bases with no gene match: 10. The CDR3 is 17 residues long. The CDR3 coding sequence is TGTGCCACCAGCAGGGAGAGAGGGACAGGGGGGTCAGAGACCCAGTACTTC. It yields the protein CATSRERGTGGSETQYF.

This clonotype was counted at least ten times. The chain carries TRBV3-1 and TRBJ1-4; TRBD1 matches at 10 bases. Germline V gives CDR1 LGHDT, CDR2 YNNKEL (reference sequence). Trimming removed 4 bases from V and 8 bases from J; junction bases left unmatched: 4. This CDR3 comprises 14 residues. CDR3 sequence (DNA): TGTGCCAGCAGCCTCGGGACAGGGGAAGAAAAACTGTTTTTT. It yields the protein CASSLGTGEEKLFF.

The chain carries TRBV6-2 or TRBV6-3 and TRBJ2-1, with TRBD2 matching 7 bases. The CDR3 is 14 residues long. Germline CDR1 MNHEY, CDR2 SVGEGT. Germline trimming cut 2 bases from V and 7 bases from J; bases unmatched to any gene: 5. The CDR3 protein is CASSYAGEWNEQFF. The CDR3, as DNA: TGTGCCAGCAGTTACGCGGGAGAGTGGAATGAGCAGTTCTTC.

In nucleotides, the CDR3 is TGTGCCAGCAGCCGACCGGGGGGGGGAAACACCGGGGAGCTGTTTTTT. Protein product: CASSRPGGGNTGELFF. The chain couples TRBV4-2 to TRBJ2-2, with 8 bases aligning to TRBD2. The V segment lost 4 bases and the J segment 2 bases; nucleotides outside the gene matches: 6. CDR3 length equals 16 residues. CDR1 is LGHNA and CDR2 is YNFKEQ in the germline V gene.

This clonotype was recorded at least ten times. The chain links TRBV20-1 to TRBJ1-1, with D tentatively TRBD1 (6 bases). V lost 2 bases, J lost 5 bases, and 12 bases lay in between. The CDR3 is 13 residues long. Germline loops: CDR1 DFQATT, CDR2 SNEGSKA (reference sequence). CDR3 amino acids: CSARRGAATEAFF. CDR3 nucleotide sequence: TGCAGTGCTAGACGGGGGGCTGCGACTGAAGCTTTCTTT.

The J gene is TRBJ1-5, the V gene TRBV12-3 or TRBV12-4; D is ambiguous. The V and J ends lost 2 bases and 6 bases respectively, with 8 bases between them. The CDR3 runs 13 residues. Here the CDR3 reads CASSLLGSQPQHF. CDR3 sequence (DNA): TGTGCCAGCAGTTTATTGGGTAGTCAGCCCCAGCATTTT.

This clonotype was found once. The gene calls are TRBV20-1 and TRBJ1-5; D is unclear. The V and J ends lost 3 bases and 4 bases respectively, with 10 bases between them. CDR3 length: 13 amino acids. Germline loops: CDR1 DFQATT, CDR2 SNEGSKA (reference sequence). CDR3 amino acids: CSASSLLNQPQHF. The CDR3 DNA reads as TGCAGTGCTAGCTCCCTCTTAAATCAGCCCCAGCATTTT.

The V gene is TRBV3-1, the J gene TRBJ2-2; the D is unclear. The CDR3 loop spans 13 amino acids. Trimming stripped 1 base from V and 6 bases from J, with 6 bases between. Germline V gene sequence: CDR1 LGHDT, CDR2 YNNKEL (reference sequence). The CDR3 here is CASSQATAGELFF. CDR3 in DNA: TGTGCCAGCAGCCAAGCGACCGCCGGGGAGCTGTTTTTT.

In DNA form, the CDR3 reads TGTGCCATCAGTGGGGACAGGGAAGCTTTCTTT. This encodes CAISGDREAFF. The gene calls are TRBV10-3 and TRBJ1-1; 8 bases agree with TRBD1. The CDR3 is 11 amino acids. V trimming: 4 bases; J trimming: 8 bases; junction bases outside the gene matches: 0. From germline, CDR1 is ENHRY and CDR2 SYGVKD.

The chain links TRBV27 to TRBJ1-2; no firm D call. The germline CDR1 and CDR2 sequences are MNHEY and SMNVEV (reference sequence). Trimming removed 0 bases at V and 7 bases at J, with 9 bases between. The CDR3 length is 13 residues. DNA for the CDR3: TGTGCCAGCAGTTTATCCAGGCGAGGTGGCTACACCTTC. Encoded protein: CASSLSRRGGYTF.

This clonotype was counted only a few times. J is TRBJ1-1 and V is TRBV29-1; D gene ambiguous. Germline CDR1 SQVTM, CDR2 ANQGSEA. The CDR3 covers 14 residues. Trimming took off 2 bases at V and 1 base at J, with 11 bases between the two ends. In nucleotides, the CDR3 is TGCAGCGTTGAACGGGGAAAGGGGAACACTGAAGCTTTCTTT. This translates into CSVERGKGNTEAFF.

The rearrangement uses TRBV5-1 and TRBJ1-1; TRBD1 matches 11 bases. Losses at the gene ends were 4 bases for V and 1 base for J; bases not matched to a gene: 9. The CDR3 length is 17 residues. Germline loops: CDR1 SGHRS, CDR2 YFSETQ. In DNA, the CDR3 is TGCGCCAGCAGCGGGAGGACAGGGGGCATCTCGAACACTGAAGCTTTCTTT. Translation: CASSGRTGGISNTEAFF. Filled out from reference TRBV5-1 and TRBJ1-1, the complete variable domain reads KAGVTQTPRYLIKTRGQQVTLSCSPISGHRSVSWYQQTPGQGLQFLFEYFSETQRNKGNFPGRFSGRQFSNSRSEMNVSTLELGDSALYLCASSGRTGGISNTEAFFGQGTRLTVV.

This sequence joins TRBV11-1 and TRBJ2-1, with 14 bases matching TRBD2. This CDR3 is built from 18 residues. CDR1 is SGHAT and CDR2 is FQDESV in the germline V gene (reference sequence). After removal of 3 bases from V and 6 bases from J, the junction contained 10 bases not matched to a gene. The CDR3 loop is CASSLPPGLAGATNEQFF. DNA of the CDR3: TGTGCCAGCAGCTTGCCACCGGGACTAGCGGGGGCCACCAATGAGCAGTTCTTC.

The chain joins TRBV10-3 to TRBJ1-4, with TRBD1 identical over 8 bases. The V segment lost 5 bases and the J segment 4 bases; nucleotides outside the gene matches: 3. The CDR3 extends over 14 amino acids. From germline, CDR1 is ENHRY and CDR2 SYGVKD. The CDR3 DNA is TGTGCCATCAGTCCGACAGGGGTTAATGAAAAACTGTTTTTT. Its translation: CAISPTGVNEKLFF.

This rearrangement joins TRBV28 to TRBJ1-2, with D possibly being TRBD1 (6 bases). Trimming took off 7 bases at V and 1 base at J, with 16 bases between the two ends. CDR1 is MDHEN and CDR2 is SYDVKM in the germline V gene. The CDR3 length is 15 residues. This chain's CDR3 is CASTFSTGVNYGYTF. The CDR3, as DNA: TGTGCCAGCACCTTTTCGACAGGCGTTAACTATGGCTACACCTTC.

The V and J genes are TRBV20-1 and TRBJ2-1, with D possibly matching TRBD2 (6 bases). Trimming shortened V by 1 base and J by 0 bases, and 13 bases separated the two germline ends. CDR3 length: 16 amino acids. Germline CDR1 and CDR2: DFQATT and SNEGSKA (reference sequence). CDR3 in amino acids: CSARGDLPSSYNEQFF. DNA of the CDR3: TGCAGTGCTAGAGGGGACTTACCTAGCTCCTACAATGAGCAGTTCTTC.

This clonotype was detected a few times. This chain connects TRBV5-1 to TRBJ2-5; 7 positions match TRBD1. The V gene end was trimmed by 2 bases and the J gene end by 5 bases; junction bases not matched to a gene: 3. CDR3 length equals 13 residues. The germline CDR1 and CDR2 sequences are SGHRS and YFSETQ. The CDR3 spells CASSFTTGETQYF. The CDR3 region has the DNA TGCGCCAGCAGCTTCACGACAGGGGAGACCCAGTACTTC.

The rearrangement uses TRBV5-5 and TRBJ2-5, with D tentatively TRBD1 or TRBD2 (5 bases each). V was cut by 3 bases and J by 4 bases, with 25 bases left in between. CDR3 size: 18 residues. Germline assignment: CDR1 SGHKS and CDR2 YYEKEE (reference sequence). Written as DNA, the CDR3 is TGTGCCAGCAGCTCGCCGGGACGGAATATCGGGATTGGAGAGACCCAGTACTTC. It encodes CASSSPGRNIGIGETQYF.

The table lists this clonotype with many counts. Written as DNA, the CDR3 is TGTGCCAGCAGCTCTTCAAGAGTCGGAGATACGCAGTATTTT. Encoded protein: CASSSSRVGDTQYF. The chain recombines TRBV7-2 with TRBJ2-3; D is uncertain. Germline V gene data show CDR1 as SGHTA and CDR2 as FQGNSA. The CDR3 covers 14 residues. V was shortened by 4 bases and J by 5 bases, with 13 bases between the two germline ends.